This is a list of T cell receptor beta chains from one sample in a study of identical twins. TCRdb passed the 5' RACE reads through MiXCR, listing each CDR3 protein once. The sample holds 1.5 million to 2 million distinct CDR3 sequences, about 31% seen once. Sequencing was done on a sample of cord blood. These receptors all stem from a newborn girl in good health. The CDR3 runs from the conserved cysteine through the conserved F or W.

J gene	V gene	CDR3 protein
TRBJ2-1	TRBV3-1	CASSQKGLANYNEQFF
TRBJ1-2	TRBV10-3	CAISESLRDRGRYGYTF
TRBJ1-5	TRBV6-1	CASSIDRLGGNQPQHF
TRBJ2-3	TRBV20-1	CSASLGGATQTDTQYF
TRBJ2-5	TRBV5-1	CASSLAGTGETQYF
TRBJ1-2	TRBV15	CATSRDVTVNYGYTF
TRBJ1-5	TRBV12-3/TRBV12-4	CASSWAGLQPQHF
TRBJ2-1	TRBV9	CASSGEGMGYNEQFF
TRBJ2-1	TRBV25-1	CASSDSAGQGAYNEQFF
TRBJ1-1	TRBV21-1	CASRGPRVNTEAFF
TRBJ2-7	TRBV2	CASSDWLAGDEQYF
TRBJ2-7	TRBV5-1	CASSLARDRRFFSYEQYF
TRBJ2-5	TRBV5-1	CASSHSGRVAETQYF
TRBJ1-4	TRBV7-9	CASSSGGQVNEKLFF
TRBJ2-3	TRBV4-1	CASSQAFLASTDTQYF
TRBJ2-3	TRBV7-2	CASSFLARGGTDTQYF
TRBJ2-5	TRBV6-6	CASSHMGLLASKTQYF